Listed below are T cell receptor beta chains from one sample, sequenced in a study of T cells in localized non-small cell lung cancer. TCRdb's table, derived via immunoSEQ multiplex PCR, lists solely in-frame clones and lacks some. The repertoire has 1,500 to 2,000 clones, approximately 19% of them found once; the top ten carry approximately 15%. The sequencing here drew on normal lung tissue next to the tumor, taken before any cancer treatment. The source is a female donor of 60 years or more with stage I lung adenocarcinoma. Each CDR3 is given with its conserved first and last residue. A D gene is named only where the DNA matches it firmly. The size field is filled for only some rows; it gives once, few, many or a size class.

few	TRBV9	TRBJ1-1	TRBD1	TGTGCCAGCAGCGCCGTGACAGGGGGCGCCCCTGAAGCTTTCTTT	CASSAVTGGAPEAFF
-	TRBV11-3	TRBJ2-3	TRBD1	TGTGCCAGCAGCCAACAGGGGGCCACAGATACGCAGTATTTT	CASSQQGATDTQYF
-	TRBV29-1	TRBJ1-4	-	TGCAGCGTTGAAGTGCCCTGGGGGCCCAATGAAAAACTGTTTTTT	CSVEVPWGPNEKLFF
few	TRBV6-8	TRBJ2-7	-	TGTGCCCGTGTCCTGGGGCGGTACGAGCAGTACTTC	CARVLGRYEQYF
-	TRBV12-5	TRBJ1-1	-	TGTGCCAGCCGAGACAGACCGAACACTGAAGCTTTCTTT	CASRDRPNTEAFF
medium-sized	TRBV9	TRBJ2-3	TRBD1	TGTGCCAGCAGTGTACGGGACAGGAGCACAGATACGCAGTATTTT	CASSVRDRSTDTQYF
few	TRBV6-8	TRBJ1-1	-	TGTGCCAGCAGTTACACGGGGGTCCGCTTCGGGGCTTTCTTT	CASSYTGVRFGAFF
few	TRBV6-1	TRBJ1-2	TRBD1	TGTGCCAGCAGTGAAGGTGTTGGCAGGGGGGTGTATTCTGGTGGCTACACCTTC	CASSEGVGRGVYSGGYTF
medium-sized	TRBV9	TRBJ2-7	-	TGTGCCAGCAGTTACGTGACGGTCGATGGCGAGCAGTACTTC	CASSYVTVDGEQYF
medium-sized	TRBV11-3	TRBJ2-6	TRBD1	TGTGCCAGCAGCTTACAAGGGGGCAGTACTGGGGCCAACGTCCTGACTTTC	CASSLQGGSTGANVLTF
medium-sized	TRBV9	TRBJ2-7	TRBD1	TGTGCCAGCAGCCCCCCTCTAGGGACAGGGGGTAAGCAGTACTTC	CASSPPLGTGGKQYF
-	TRBV5-1	TRBJ2-1	-	TGCGCCAGCAGCTTATGGGGGGCCGCTTACAATGAGCAGTTCTTC	CASSLWGAAYNEQFF
medium-sized	TRBV6-8	TRBJ1-2	TRBD1	TGTGCCAGCGGGACAGGAGCCAACTATGGCTACACCTTC	CASGTGANYGYTF
-	TRBV19	TRBJ1-1	TRBD1	TGTGCCAGTAGTATGGGGCGACAGGGGGCTATTGTTGAAGCTTTCTTT	CASSMGRQGAIVEAFF
-	TRBV19	TRBJ2-6	TRBD2	TGTGCCAGTAGTATAGCCTCGCGACTAGCGGGGGGCTCTGGGGCCAACGTCCTGACTTTC	CASSIASRLAGGSGANVLTF
-	TRBV14	TRBJ1-1	-	TGTGCCAGCAGCCAACAGCTGAACACTGAAGCTTTCTTT	CASSQQLNTEAFF
-	TRBV19	TRBJ1-1	TRBD1	TGTGCCAGTAGACCCGGGGACAGGGCAGAGATTGAAGCTTTCTTT	CASRPGDRAEIEAFF
-	TRBV7-2	TRBJ2-3	TRBD2	TGTGCCAGCAGCTTAGGGGGGGGATTCACAGATACGCAGTATTTT	CASSLGGGFTDTQYF
-	TRBV11-3	TRBJ1-4	TRBD1	TGTGCCAGCAGCTACTTTGGACAGGACGAAGATGAAAAACTGTTTTTT	CASSYFGQDEDEKLFF
few	TRBV6-8	TRBJ1-6	-	TGTGCCAGCAGACAGTATAATTCACCCCTCCACTTT	CASRQYNSPLHF
few	TRBV12-5	TRBJ1-1	-	TGTGCCATGACAATGAGCGCTGAAGCTTTCTTT	CAMTMSAEAFF
-	TRBV6-8	TRBJ2-1	-	TGTGCCAGCAGTGACTCGGGCGGGGACTACAATGAGCAGTTCTTC	CASSDSGGDYNEQFF
hyperexpanded	TRBV19	TRBJ2-7	TRBD1	TGTGCCAGTAGCCTCGGGACAGCTCCCTACGAGCAGTACTTC	CASSLGTAPYEQYF
few	TRBV6-1	TRBJ1-2	TRBD1	TGTGCCAGCAGTGAAGGTGAAGGGACAGGGTTTGGCTACACCTTC	CASSEGEGTGFGYTF
few	TRBV6-8	TRBJ1-1	-	TGTGCCAGCAGTTACATTTCCAACACTGAAGCTTTCTTT	CASSYISNTEAFF
few	TRBV11-3	TRBJ2-1	TRBD1	TGTGCCAGCAGCCCCCGGACAGGGGGTTACAATGAGCAGTTCTTC	CASSPRTGGYNEQFF
-	TRBV9	TRBJ2-7	-	TGTGCCAGCATCACAGGTCTATCGGGGCAGTACTTC	CASITGLSGQYF
few	TRBV9	TRBJ2-7	-	TGTGCCAGCAGCGGCAGGGTAGGATTCTACGAGCAGTACTTC	CASSGRVGFYEQYF
-	TRBV19	TRBJ1-2	-	TGTGCCAGTAGTATAGATCGCCAGTCGGCGGACATGGGTGGCTACACCTTC	CASSIDRQSADMGGYTF
few	TRBV11-3	TRBJ2-7	TRBD2	TGTGCCAGCAGCTTAGATCAGACTAGCGGGGGGCTCTACGAGCAGTACTTC	CASSLDQTSGGLYEQYF
many	TRBV7-1	TRBJ1-6	TRBD1	TGTGCCAGCAGGGGACAGCCTAATTCACCCCTCCACTTT	CASRGQPNSPLHF
once	TRBV18	TRBJ2-5	-	TGTGCCAGCTCACACAGGGAAGGGGGAGAGACCCAGTACTTC	CASSHREGGETQYF
few	TRBV6-8	TRBJ2-7	-	TGTGCCAGCATGGAGATTAACTACGAGCAGTACTTC	CASMEINYEQYF
large	TRBV30	TRBJ1-5	-	TGTGCCTGGACCCGACGGGGGGCCAATAATCAGCCCCAGCATTTT	CAWTRRGANNQPQHF
-	TRBV6-8	TRBJ1-1	-	TGTGCCAGCAGTTACTCATCCACAGCCGTGAACACTGAAGCTTTCTTT	CASSYSSTAVNTEAFF
-	TRBV11-3	TRBJ1-1	TRBD1	TGTGCCAGCAGCCGATTATTCACAGGGGGCAGGGGCACTGAAGCTTTCTTT	CASSRLFTGGRGTEAFF
few	TRBV6-7	TRBJ2-7	-	TGTGCCAGCAGTTGGCCCGGCGAGCAGTACTTC	CASSWPGEQYF
few	TRBV6-8	TRBJ1-2	TRBD1	TGTGCCAGCAGTTCCGATCAGGGGGATGGCTACACCTTC	CASSSDQGDGYTF
few	TRBV23-1	TRBJ2-2	-	TGCGCCAGCAGCCCCGGCAGGGGGGAGGCCGGGGAGCTGTTTTTT	CASSPGRGEAGELFF
few	TRBV9	TRBJ2-6	-	TGTGCCAGCAGTGAGGGAGAAATCCGCTCTGGGGCCAACGTCCTGACTTTC	CASSEGEIRSGANVLTF
medium-sized	TRBV9	TRBJ2-5	TRBD1	TGTGCCAGCAGCGACGACGGGACAGGGGGAGAGACCCAGTACTTC	CASSDDGTGGETQYF
-	TRBV6-8	TRBJ1-2	-	TGTGCCAGCAGCTCGACAGCACTCCCCTTCTATGGCTACACCTTC	CASSSTALPFYGYTF
few	TRBV19	TRBJ1-1	TRBD1	TGTGCCAGTCACTTGAAAAAGGGACAGGGCGGTAACACTGAAGCTTTCTTT	CASHLKKGQGGNTEAFF
-	TRBV18	TRBJ2-3	TRBD1	TGTGCCAGCTCACCAAGAGGACAGGGGGGAGATACGCAGTATTTT	CASSPRGQGGDTQYF
-	TRBV9	TRBJ2-7	-	TGTGCCAGCAGCGTAGAGGTGGAGGGTCGCTACGAGCAGTACTTC	CASSVEVEGRYEQYF
-	TRBV25-1	TRBJ1-6	-	TGTGCCAGCAGCGACACTTCCTCGGCTCCTTATAATTCACCCCTCCACTTT	CASSDTSSAPYNSPLHF
few	TRBV11-3	TRBJ2-1	TRBD2	TGTGCCAGCAGCGACGGACTAGCGGGGGGGAATGAGCAGTTCTTC	CASSDGLAGGNEQFF
medium-sized	TRBV11-3	TRBJ1-2	-	TGTGCCAGCAGCTTAGATGGGGACCGAATGCATAAATATGGCTACACCTTC	CASSLDGDRMHKYGYTF
-	TRBV6-7	TRBJ1-2	-	TGTGCCAGCAGAGGACTCTATGGCTACACCTTC	CASRGLYGYTF
few	TRBV11-3	TRBJ2-3	-	TGTGCCAGCAGCTTGGACCTCATCACAGATACGCAGTATTTT	CASSLDLITDTQYF
-	TRBV12-5	TRBJ2-7	-	TGTGCTAGTGCCCCTGCCTTGGGACTTGAGCAGTACTTC	CASAPALGLEQYF